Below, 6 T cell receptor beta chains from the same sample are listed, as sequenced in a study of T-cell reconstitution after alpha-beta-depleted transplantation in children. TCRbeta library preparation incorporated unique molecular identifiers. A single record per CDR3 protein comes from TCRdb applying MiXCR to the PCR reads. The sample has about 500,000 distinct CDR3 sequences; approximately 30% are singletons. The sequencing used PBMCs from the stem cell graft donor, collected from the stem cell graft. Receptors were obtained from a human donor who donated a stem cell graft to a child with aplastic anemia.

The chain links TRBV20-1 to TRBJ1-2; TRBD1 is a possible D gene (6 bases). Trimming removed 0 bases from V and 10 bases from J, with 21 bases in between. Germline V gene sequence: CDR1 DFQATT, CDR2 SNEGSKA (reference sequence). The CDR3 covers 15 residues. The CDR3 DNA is TGCAGTGCTAGAGATTTGGGTACAGGGCAGGGTGCCTACACCTTC. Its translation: CSARDLGTGQGAYTF.

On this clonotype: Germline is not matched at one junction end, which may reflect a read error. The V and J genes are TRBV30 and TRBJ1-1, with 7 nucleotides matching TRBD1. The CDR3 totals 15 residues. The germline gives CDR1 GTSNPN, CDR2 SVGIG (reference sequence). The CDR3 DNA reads TGTGCCTGGACGGCCCAAGCGACAGGGAACACTGAACCTTTCTTT. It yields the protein CAWTAQATGNTEPFF.

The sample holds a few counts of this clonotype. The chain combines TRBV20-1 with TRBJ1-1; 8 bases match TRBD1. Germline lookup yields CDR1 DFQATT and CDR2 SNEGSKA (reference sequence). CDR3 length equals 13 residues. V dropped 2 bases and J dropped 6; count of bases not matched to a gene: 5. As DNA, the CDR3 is TGCAGTGCTAGAAAACAGGGGGTCCCTGAAGCTTTCTTT. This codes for CSARKQGVPEAFF.

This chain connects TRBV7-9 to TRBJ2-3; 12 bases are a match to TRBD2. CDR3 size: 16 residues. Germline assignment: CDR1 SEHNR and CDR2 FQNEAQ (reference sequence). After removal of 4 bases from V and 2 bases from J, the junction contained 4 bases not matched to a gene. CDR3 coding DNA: TGTGCCAGCAGCTCTGGACTAGCGGGACACACAGATACGCAGTATTTT. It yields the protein CASSSGLAGHTDTQYF. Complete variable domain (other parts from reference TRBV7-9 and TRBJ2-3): DTGVSQNPRHKITKRGQNVTFRCDPISEHNRLYWYRQTLGQGPEFLTYFQNEAQLEKSRLLSDRFSAERPKGSFSTLEIQRTEQGDSAMYLCASSSGLAGHTDTQYFGPGTRLTVL.

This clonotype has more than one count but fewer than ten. This CDR3 reads CAIGDSEYNEQFF. The CDR3 nucleotides are TGTGCCATCGGGGACTCCGAATACAATGAGCAGTTCTTC. The rearrangement joins TRBV10-3 to TRBJ2-1; TRBD2 is a possible D gene (6 bases). The CDR3 length is 13 residues. The germline V gene encodes CDR1 ENHRY and CDR2 SYGVKD. Between the trimmed V and J ends, which lost 8 bases and 4 bases, there was a span of 12 bases.

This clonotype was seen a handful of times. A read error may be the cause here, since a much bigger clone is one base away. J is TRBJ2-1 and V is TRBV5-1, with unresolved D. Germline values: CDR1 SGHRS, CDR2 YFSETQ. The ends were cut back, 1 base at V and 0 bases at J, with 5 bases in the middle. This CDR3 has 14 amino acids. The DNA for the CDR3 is TGCGCCAGCAGCTTGTGGGACTCCTACAATGAGCAGTTCTTC. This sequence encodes CASSLWDSYNEQFF.